The 8 T cell receptor beta chains below all came from one sample that was sequenced in a study of cytomegalovirus exposure and HLA in healthy donors. Primers for the PCR totalled 60 Vbeta and 13 Jbeta. Produced via immunoSEQ multiplex PCR; TCRdb's table is partial and in-frame only. Among about 150,000 clones listed, 65% to 70% were seen once. The sample taken for sequencing was PBMCs. The receptors here all came from a man aged 25-40 years in good health and CMV-seropositive.

This rearrangement joins TRBV29-1 to TRBJ2-1; 9 bases line up with TRBD2. This CDR3 has 14 amino acids. The ends lost 4 bases at V and 9 bases at J; junction bases unmatched: 10. In germline, CDR1 is SQVTM, CDR2 ANQGSEA. The CDR3 reads CSVAGREGLGEQFF. Here the CDR3 DNA reads TGCAGCGTTGCGGGGCGGGAGGGCCTTGGTGAGCAGTTCTTC.

A word on this clone: A read error is likely here: a far larger clone is one base away. This chain joins TRBV7-9 and TRBJ2-1; 7 nucleotides align to TRBD2. The germline V gene has CDR1 SEHNR and CDR2 FQNEAQ (reference sequence). The length of the CDR3 is 16 residues. The ends lost 1 base at V and 8 bases at J; junction bases unmatched: 11. The CDR3 is CASSLEVSGIRHEQFF. For the CDR3, the DNA is TGTGCCAGCAGCTTAGAAGTCAGCGGGATAAGACATGAGCAGTTCTTC. Variable domain in full (rest from reference TRBV7-9 and TRBJ2-1): DTGVSQNPRHKITKRGQNVTFRCDPISEHNRLYWYRQTLGQGPEFLTYFQNEAQLEKSRLLSDRFSAERPKGSFSTLEIQRTEQGDSAMYLCASSLEVSGIRHEQFFGPGTRLTVL.

The CDR3 reads CASSPDFLVANTGELFF. The CDR3 DNA sequence: TGTGCCAGCTCACCAGACTTTTTAGTTGCGAACACCGGGGAGCTGTTTTTT. The rearrangement uses TRBV18 and TRBJ2-2, with D uncertain. V gave up 2 bases and J gave up 0 bases, with 13 bases separating them. Germline loops: CDR1 KGHSH, CDR2 LQKENI. The CDR3 runs 17 residues.

The chain couples TRBV6-6 to TRBJ2-7, with TRBD1 matching 10 bases. J was trimmed by 4 bases and V by 5 bases; bases with no gene match: 11. The CDR3 has 16 residues. The V gene's germline CDR1 is MNHNY and CDR2 SVGAGI (reference sequence). The CDR3 region has the DNA TGTGCCAGCAGTCAACCGCGGGACAGGGGAACTTACGAGCAGTACTTC. Encoded protein: CASSQPRDRGTYEQYF.

As for this clone: Other DNA sequences from this sample encode an identical CDR3 as well. The chain couples TRBV7-3 to TRBJ1-1; D might be TRBD1 (5 bases). The V end was cut by 3 bases, the J end by 4 bases, with 12 bases between. Germline CDR1 and CDR2: SGHTA and FQGTGA. The CDR3 spans 14 residues. Here the CDR3 reads CASSLTAGGTEAFF. The CDR3 nucleotides are TGTGCCAGCAGCTTGACAGCAGGTGGCACTGAAGCTTTCTTT.

A remark on this clone: At the DNA level, this CDR3 is encoded by other sequences in the same sample as well. V usage is TRBV28 and J usage is TRBJ2-1; no clear D. The V and J ends lost 3 bases and 9 bases respectively, with 15 bases between them. Germline assignment: CDR1 MDHEN and CDR2 SYDVKM. This CDR3 is 14 amino acids long. The chain's CDR3 is CASSLSSILPEQFF. DNA of the CDR3: TGTGCCAGCAGTTTGTCCTCTATCCTCCCTGAGCAGTTCTTC.

This chain connects TRBV6-5 to TRBJ1-2; TRBD1 is a possible D gene (6 bases). The CDR3 is 14 amino acids. Germline CDR1 and CDR2: MNHEY and SVGAGI. Trimming cost V 6 bases and J 7 bases, with 18 bases left between them. CDR3 in amino acids: CASRDLVKGVGYTF. In DNA, the CDR3 is TGTGCCAGCAGAGACCTCGTTAAGGGGGTTGGCTACACCTTC.

The gene calls are TRBV5-1 and TRBJ2-5; possibly TRBD2 for D (5 bases). From germline, CDR1 is SGHRS and CDR2 YFSETQ. Trimming left V 1 base short and J 5 bases short, with 15 bases between. This CDR3 comprises 15 residues. CDR3 sequence: CASSLYPGRWETQYF. The DNA of the CDR3 is TGCGCCAGCAGCTTGTATCCGGGAAGGTGGGAGACCCAGTACTTC.